The 13 T cell receptor beta chains presented below share a single source sample, sequenced in a study of cytotoxic CD8 clonotypes in ibrutinib-treated CLL. Clones were read by immunoSEQ multiplex PCR, and TCRdb kept only the in-frame ones, dropping some. Seen here are some 170,000 clones, nearly 90% observed once, and the top ten hold 3% to 3.5%. The starting material was PBMCs, obtained at disease progression, from a patient treated with ibrutinib. The receptors derive from a human donor with chronic lymphocytic leukemia.

This clone was seen only once. V and J are TRBV27 and TRBJ2-5; D unclear. The assigned J gene may be wrong: the sequence end matches TRBJ2-7 better. The CDR3 covers 10 residues. Germline CDR1 MNHEY, CDR2 SMNVEV (reference sequence). CDR3 coding DNA: TGTGCCAGCAGGAGCTACGAGCAGTACTTC. Encoded protein: CASRSYEQYF.

The chain has TRBV7-2 and TRBJ2-7, with 8 positions matching TRBD2. After removal of 1 base from V and 1 base from J, the junction contained 9 bases not matched to a gene. Germline CDR1 is SGHTA and CDR2 is FQGNSA. CDR3 size: 17 residues. In DNA form, the CDR3 reads TGTGCCAGCAGCTTAGGCAGCGGGGGTTGGAAGTCCTACGAGCAGTACTTC. It yields the protein CASSLGSGGWKSYEQYF.

The rearrangement links TRBV7-9 to TRBJ1-4; D not resolved. The CDR3 is 13 residues long. Germline CDR1 is SEHNR and CDR2 is FQNEAQ (reference sequence). V shed 4 bases and J shed 7 bases, with 10 bases lying between them. The CDR3 nucleotides are TGTGCCAGCAGCTCCTACTGGGGTGAAAAACTGTTTTTT. Its translation is CASSSYWGEKLFF.

The chain joins TRBV7-7 to TRBJ2-1; 9 nucleotides line up with TRBD2. Germline CDR1 reads SSHAT; CDR2 reads FNYEAQ (reference sequence). The CDR3 loop spans 17 amino acids. V trimming: 5 bases; J trimming: 1 base; junction bases outside the gene matches: 9. The CDR3 protein is CASSAGTSRISYNEQFF. The CDR3 nucleotides are TGTGCCAGCAGCGCCGGGACTAGCCGAATTTCCTACAATGAGCAGTTCTTC. The whole variable domain, filled in from reference TRBV7-7 and TRBJ2-1, reads GAGVSQSPRYKVTKRGQDVTLRCDPISSHATLYWYQQALGQGPEFLTYFNYEAQPDKSGLPSDRFSAERPEGSISTLTIQRTEQRDSAMYRCASSAGTSRISYNEQFFGPGTRLTVL.

This clone was detected only once. The chain has TRBV30 and TRBJ1-2, with TRBD1 as a possible D gene (5 bases). With 4 bases removed from V and 6 bases from J, the gap between germline ends came to 21 bases. The CDR3 has 15 amino acids. Germline-derived CDR1 and CDR2 are GTSNPN and SVGIG (reference sequence). The CDR3 loop reads CAWIREQVTVDGYTF. The CDR3 coding sequence is TGTGCCTGGATAAGAGAACAGGTAACCGTGGATGGCTACACCTTC.

The CDR3 sequence: CAWSAPGQFKTDGYTF. The CDR3 bases are TGTGCCTGGAGCGCCCCGGGTCAGTTTAAAACGGATGGCTACACCTTC. This chain connects TRBV30 to TRBJ1-2; D is unclear. V was cut by 3 bases and J by 6 bases, with 23 bases left in between. This CDR3 contains 16 residues. Per germline, CDR1 GTSNPN and CDR2 SVGIG (reference sequence).

V gene TRBV18 combines with J gene TRBJ1-2, with no clear D. Trimming removed 7 bases from V and 1 base from J, with 13 bases in between. Per the germline V gene, CDR1 is KGHSH and CDR2 is LQKENI. This CDR3 is built from 14 residues. The CDR3 is CASWEGSFNYGYTF. The CDR3 nucleotides read TGTGCCAGCTGGGAAGGATCTTTTAACTATGGCTACACCTTC.

The rearrangement joins TRBV29-1 to TRBJ2-5; 8 bases map to TRBD1. CDR1 and CDR2 (germline): SQVTM, ANQGSEA. V shed 3 bases and J 3 bases; nucleotides not matched to a gene: 3. The CDR3 spans 13 residues. The CDR3 reads CSVETGVKETQYF. The DNA of the CDR3 is TGCAGCGTTGAGACAGGGGTAAAAGAGACCCAGTACTTC.

This clone showed up just a few times. This chain uses TRBV5-4 with TRBJ1-2; D not certain. Per the germline V gene, CDR1 is SGHNT and CDR2 is YYREEE (reference sequence). There are 14 residues in the CDR3. V gave up 0 bases and J gave up 4 bases, with 10 bases separating them. CDR3 sequence (DNA): TGTGCCAGCAGCTTGGGCCCAACGGGCTATGGCTACACCTTC. Its protein product is CASSLGPTGYGYTF.

With respect to this clone: The same CDR3 is also encoded by other DNA sequences in this sample. The V gene is TRBV2, the J gene TRBJ1-2; D is ambiguous. CDR1 is SNHLY and CDR2 is FYNNEI in the germline V gene. The V end lost 9 bases, the J end lost 1 base, and 12 bases lay between the germline ends. The CDR3 totals 13 residues. This CDR3 is CASSRGNNYGYTF. The DNA for the CDR3 is TGTGCCAGTAGCCGCGGAAATAACTATGGCTACACCTTC.

The chain has TRBV9 and TRBJ2-5; a weak D match, TRBD2 (6 bases). CDR1 and CDR2 (germline): SGDLS, YYNGEE. The CDR3 is made up of 14 amino acids. The V and J ends lost 5 bases and 4 bases respectively, with 15 bases between them. The DNA for the CDR3 is TGTGCCAGCAGACCTGCTATTAGCGGAGAGACCCAGTACTTC. Protein sequence: CASRPAISGETQYF.

The V and J genes are TRBV5-4 and TRBJ1-2; possibly TRBD1 for D (6 bases). Trimming stripped 0 bases from V and 5 bases from J, with 14 bases between. CDR1 SGHNT and CDR2 YYREEE come from the germline V gene (reference sequence). The CDR3 sequence is 15 residues long. CDR3 sequence reads: CASSLDFRGGYGYTF. In nucleotides, the CDR3 is TGTGCCAGCAGCTTGGATTTCAGGGGAGGGTATGGCTACACCTTC.

The CDR3 nucleotides read TGTGCCAGCAGCTTAGAGTGGTTACGGGGTAACGAGCAGTACTTC. It is translated as CASSLEWLRGNEQYF. The chain uses TRBV11-3 and TRBJ2-7; D is possibly TRBD2 (5 bases). CDR1 and CDR2 (germline): SGHNT, YENEEA. The CDR3 consists of 15 residues. The ends were cut back, 0 bases at V and 5 bases at J, with 14 bases in the middle.